This T cell receptor (beta chain) was observed in a study of T cell repertoires in cytomegalovirus infection. Study observations and caveats: CMV-specific TCR beta clonotypes restricted by HLA-C were the ones dominating the ex vivo response.

TCRdb reprocessed the reads with MiXCR, giving one entry per CDR3 protein. Of fewer than 550,000 distinct CDR3 sequences in the sample, approximately 31% were seen once. The CDR3 has 13 residues. This clonotype was detected only a few times. Its specificity is not known. V is TRBV12-2 and J is TRBJ2-3. TRBV12-2 is shown as a pseudogene. The sequenced material came from PBMCs. This TCR was recovered from a human donor in good health (CMV status not recorded). Some clones in this sample may be carry-over from other donors' samples. In DNA form, the CDR3 reads TGTGCAAGTCGCTCCTCGGGCTGGGATACGCAGTATTTT. Its translation: CASRSSGWDTQYF.